The TCR beta chain described here comes from a study of T cells in Graves' hyperthyroidism and ophthalmopathy. Study-wide results and limits: Appearing also in blood were most of the thyroid clonotypes expanded above 0.001. Ophthalmopathy onset followed model prediction by a median around 6.9 months. Through a model of 13 V-J features, ophthalmopathy was separated from stable hyperthyroidism.

With 3 bases clipped from V and 7 bases from J, the junction kept 8 bases outside the gene matches. The CDR3 covers 15 residues. It was RNA transcripts that yielded the amplified TCR beta CDR3 regions. The HTBI primer set was used in a first-round RT-PCR of the TCR CDR3. TCRdb recomputed calls from the multiplex PCR reads with MiXCR, one row per CDR3 protein. Of approximately 300,000 distinct CDR3 sequences in the sample, approximately 17% were seen once. Of note for this clonotype: Its antigen is still unknown.

PBMCs came from 9 to 10 ml fresh peripheral blood. The sequenced sample consisted of blood. This clonotype originated in a woman aged 55-69 years with Graves' ophthalmopathy. V is TRBV12-3 or TRBV12-4 and J is TRBJ2-1; 8 bases map to TRBD2. The CDR3 protein is CASSFGAGVSNEQFF. The CDR3 nucleotides are TGTGCCAGCAGTTTCGGAGCGGGAGTTTCTAATGAGCAGTTCTTC.